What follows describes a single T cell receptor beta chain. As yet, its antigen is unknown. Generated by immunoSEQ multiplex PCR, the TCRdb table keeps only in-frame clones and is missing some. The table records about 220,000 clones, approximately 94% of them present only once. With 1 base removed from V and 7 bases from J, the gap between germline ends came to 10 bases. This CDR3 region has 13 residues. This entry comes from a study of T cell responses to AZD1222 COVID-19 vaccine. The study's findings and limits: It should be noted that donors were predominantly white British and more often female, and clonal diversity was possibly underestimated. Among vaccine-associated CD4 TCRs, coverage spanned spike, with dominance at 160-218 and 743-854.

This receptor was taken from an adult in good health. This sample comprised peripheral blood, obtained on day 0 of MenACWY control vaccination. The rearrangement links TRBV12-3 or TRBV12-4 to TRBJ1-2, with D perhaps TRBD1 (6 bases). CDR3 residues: CASSLGTVPGYTF. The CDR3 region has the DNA TGTGCCAGCAGTTTAGGGACAGTCCCTGGCTACACCTTC.